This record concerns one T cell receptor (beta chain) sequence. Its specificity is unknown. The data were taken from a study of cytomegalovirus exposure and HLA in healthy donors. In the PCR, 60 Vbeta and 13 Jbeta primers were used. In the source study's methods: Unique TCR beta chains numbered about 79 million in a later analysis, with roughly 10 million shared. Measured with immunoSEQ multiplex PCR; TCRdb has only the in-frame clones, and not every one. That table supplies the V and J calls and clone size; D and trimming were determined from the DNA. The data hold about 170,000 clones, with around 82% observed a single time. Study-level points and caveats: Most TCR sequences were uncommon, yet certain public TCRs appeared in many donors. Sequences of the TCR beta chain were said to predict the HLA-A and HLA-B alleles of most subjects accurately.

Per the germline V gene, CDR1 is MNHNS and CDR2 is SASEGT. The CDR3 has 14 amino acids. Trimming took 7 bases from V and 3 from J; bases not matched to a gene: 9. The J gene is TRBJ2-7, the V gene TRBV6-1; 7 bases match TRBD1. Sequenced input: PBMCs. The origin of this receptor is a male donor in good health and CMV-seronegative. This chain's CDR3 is CASTARDSRYEQYF. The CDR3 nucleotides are TGTGCCAGCACTGCCCGGGACAGCCGCTACGAGCAGTACTTC.